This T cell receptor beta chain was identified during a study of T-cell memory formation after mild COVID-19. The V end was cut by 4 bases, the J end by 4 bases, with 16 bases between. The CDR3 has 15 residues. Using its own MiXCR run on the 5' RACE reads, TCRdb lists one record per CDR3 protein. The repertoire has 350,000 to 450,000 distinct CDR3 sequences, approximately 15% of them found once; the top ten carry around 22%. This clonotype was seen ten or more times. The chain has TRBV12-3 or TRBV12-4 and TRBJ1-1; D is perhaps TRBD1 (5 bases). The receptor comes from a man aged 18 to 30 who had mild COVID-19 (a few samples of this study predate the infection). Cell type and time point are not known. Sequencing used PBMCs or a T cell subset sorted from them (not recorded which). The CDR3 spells CASSSLVGGSTEAFF. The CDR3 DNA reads TGTGCCAGCAGTTCCCTGGTTGGGGGGTCCACTGAAGCTTTCTTT.